The rows below give T cell receptor beta chains drawn from one sample of a study of cytomegalovirus exposure and HLA in healthy donors. The table came from immunoSEQ multiplex PCR; TCRdb's copy has only in-frame clones and leaves some out. The top ten clones hold less than 2% of a sample with approximately 260,000 clones, approximately 91% of them seen once. Sequencing used PBMCs. The receptors come from a girl aged 2-10 years in good health and CMV-seronegative. The CDR3 runs from the conserved cysteine through the conserved F or W. D genes are given only for firm matches. Some rows have no size entry. The others give once, few or many, or a class for an expanded clone.

clone_size	j_call	v_call	d_call	cdr3_nt	cdr3_aa
NA	TRBJ2-7	TRBV27	TRBD2	TGTGCCAGCAGTTTATTAGCGGGGAAAGGTCTCTACGAGCAGTACTTC	CASSLLAGKGLYEQYF
NA	TRBJ1-1	TRBV11-2	NA	TGTGCCAGCAGCTTGAGAGCTGAAGCTTTCTTT	CASSLRAEAFF
NA	TRBJ1-1	TRBV7-9	TRBD1	TGTGCCAGCAGCTTGGGCCGAGGGGGCGAGTGGGTGAACACTGAAGCTTTCTTT	CASSLGRGGEWVNTEAFF
NA	TRBJ2-6	TRBV18	TRBD1	TGTGCCAGCTCAGAGGGACAGGGAAAAGCCTCTGGGGCCAACGTCCTGACTTTC	CASSEGQGKASGANVLTF
NA	TRBJ2-5	TRBV7-7	NA	TGTGCCAGCAAGGAAGCGAACCAAGAGACCCAGTACTTC	CASKEANQETQYF
NA	TRBJ1-5	TRBV5-6	NA	TGTGCCAGCAGCTTTGGGTTGGCAGTGGGAGCGCCCCAGCATTTT	CASSFGLAVGAPQHF
NA	TRBJ2-3	TRBV19	TRBD1	TGTGCCAGTGATTTAGGGACAGGGAGCACAGATACGCAGTATTTT	CASDLGTGSTDTQYF
NA	TRBJ2-3	TRBV7-9	TRBD1	TGTGCCAGCAGCTTAGCGGACAGGGGCACAGATACGCAGTATTTT	CASSLADRGTDTQYF
NA	TRBJ1-1	TRBV10-3	NA	TGTGCCATCACCGAAGCGATGAACACTGAAGCTTTCTTT	CAITEAMNTEAFF
NA	TRBJ2-7	TRBV5-3	TRBD2	TGTGCCAGAAGCTTGCCCTGGGCCCTAGCGGATCGTTCCTACGAGCAGTACTTC	CARSLPWALADRSYEQYF
NA	TRBJ2-1	TRBV13	TRBD2	TGTGCCAGCAGCCCCGGAGCGGGAGCTTACAATGAGCAGTTCTTC	CASSPGAGAYNEQFF
once	TRBJ1-6	TRBV28	NA	TGTGCCAGCAAAGACATACACAATTCACCCCTCCACTTT	CASKDIHNSPLHF
once	TRBJ2-3	TRBV12-5	TRBD2	TGTGCTAGTGGTTTGAGGACTAGCGGCACAGATACGCAGTATTTT	CASGLRTSGTDTQYF
NA	TRBJ2-5	TRBV11-2	NA	TGTGCCAGCAGTCGACGGGGCGGGGGCGGAGAGTCGGAGACCCAGTACTTC	CASSRRGGGGESETQYF
NA	TRBJ1-1	TRBV27	TRBD1	TGTGCCAGCGGGGAAGACAGGGGGGCTGAAGCTTTCTTT	CASGEDRGAEAFF
NA	TRBJ1-6	TRBV2	TRBD1	TGTGCCAGCAGTCGGACAGGACCGGGCTATAATTCACCCCTCCACTTT	CASSRTGPGYNSPLHF
NA	TRBJ2-1	TRBV6-1	NA	TGTGCCAGCAGTGAAGGAGTTGCATGGCAGGCCAGGGGTGAGCAGTTCTTC	CASSEGVAWQARGEQFF
NA	TRBJ2-3	TRBV5-1	NA	TGCGCCAGCACCATGAGCGGAGGGTCAGATACGCAGTATTTT	CASTMSGGSDTQYF
NA	TRBJ2-7	TRBV6-5	NA	TGTGCCAGCAAGCCAGGACATGCTTACGAGCAGTACTTC	CASKPGHAYEQYF
NA	TRBJ1-5	TRBV7-9	NA	TGTGCCAGCAGGCGGGACCAGAATCAGCCCCAGCATTTT	CASRRDQNQPQHF
NA	TRBJ2-2	TRBV4-2	TRBD2	TGTGCCAGCAGCCAAGATGCCCAGCGGGGAGACGGGGAGCTGTTTTTT	CASSQDAQRGDGELFF
once	TRBJ1-2	TRBV28	NA	TGTGCCAGCAGTTCACCAGACTTTTATGGCTACACCTTC	CASSSPDFYGYTF
NA	TRBJ1-2	TRBV15	NA	TGTGCCACCCGGCGAAAACAGGGAAACTATGGCTACACCTTC	CATRRKQGNYGYTF
NA	TRBJ2-5	TRBV5-1	TRBD2	TGCGCCAGCAGCTTGGGGGGGAGGGCAGAGACCCAGTACTTC	CASSLGGRAETQYF
NA	TRBJ2-7	TRBV27	NA	TGTGCCAGCCGTCCTAACAGGGCGACCTACGAGCAGTACTTC	CASRPNRATYEQYF
NA	TRBJ2-3	TRBV29-1	NA	TGCAGCGTTGGAGGCAGCGAGCGGGCCCGCACAGATACGCAGTATTTT	CSVGGSERARTDTQYF
NA	TRBJ1-1	TRBV30	TRBD1	TGTGCCTTTAGGACAGGGGTAACTGAAGCTTTCTTT	CAFRTGVTEAFF
NA	TRBJ2-5	TRBV6-5	NA	TGTGCCAGCAGTTATTTCGGGGATACCGAGACCCAGTACTTC	CASSYFGDTETQYF
NA	TRBJ1-4	TRBV10-3	TRBD1	TGTGCCACCCGGGACAGGGAGGAAAAACTGTTTTTT	CATRDREEKLFF
NA	TRBJ1-2	TRBV12-5	NA	TGTGCTAGTGGTCTTTCCGGGGATTTAGGAAATGGCTACACCTTC	CASGLSGDLGNGYTF
NA	TRBJ2-1	TRBV27	TRBD1	TGTGCCAGCAGTTTAGGGACAGGGGGCGAGCAGTTCTTC	CASSLGTGGEQFF
NA	TRBJ1-6	TRBV5-5	TRBD1	TGTGCCAGCAGCTTGGCCATCGTTGGGACAGGGGGCTCACCCCTCCACTTT	CASSLAIVGTGGSPLHF
NA	TRBJ2-7	TRBV27	TRBD1	TGTGCCAGCAGTTTTTCTGGGACAGCCGGGTACGAGCAGTACTTC	CASSFSGTAGYEQYF
NA	TRBJ2-7	TRBV7-8	NA	TGTGCCAGCAGCCCGACCAGACGGGACTTCTTCGCGGCAAGTGGCGAGCAGTACTTC	CASSPTRRDFFAASGEQYF
NA	TRBJ1-1	TRBV10-3	NA	TGTGCCATCAGTGAGTCTGGAGGGAGGAATACTGAAGCTTTCTTT	CAISESGGRNTEAFF
NA	TRBJ1-1	TRBV13	TRBD1	TGTGCCAGCAGCGGGGGACAGCAAGCTTTCTTT	CASSGGQQAFF
NA	TRBJ2-1	TRBV6-4	TRBD2	TGTGCCAGCGGCCCTAGCGGGGGGGGAAACAATGAGCAGTTCTTC	CASGPSGGGNNEQFF
NA	TRBJ2-2	TRBV13	TRBD2	TGTGCCACCCCCAAAGGAGGACTAGCGGGGGCTACGGGCACCGGGGAGCTGTTTTTT	CATPKGGLAGATGTGELFF
NA	TRBJ2-7	TRBV19	TRBD1	TGTGCCAGTAGTCCGACAGGGGGCGAGCAGTACTTC	CASSPTGGEQYF
NA	TRBJ2-3	TRBV5-1	TRBD2	TGCGCCAGCAGCCCGAGACTAGCGGGGGGAGGTTCAGATACGCAGTATTTT	CASSPRLAGGGSDTQYF
NA	TRBJ2-7	TRBV5-6	TRBD2	TGTGCCAGCAGCTTTAGCGGGCCAACCTACGAGCAGTACTTC	CASSFSGPTYEQYF
NA	TRBJ1-2	TRBV29-1	NA	TGCAGCGTTAGAGGGTTTGGAGGCTACACCTTC	CSVRGFGGYTF
NA	TRBJ2-1	TRBV11-2	NA	TGTGCCAGCAGCAGGGACACCTACAATGAGCAGTTCTTC	CASSRDTYNEQFF
NA	TRBJ2-7	TRBV10-2	NA	TGCGCCAGCAGTCTGGGCAGCTACGAGCAGTACTTC	CASSLGSYEQYF
NA	TRBJ2-7	TRBV29-1	TRBD1	TGCAGCGTTACCCTTCACGACAGGGGGTCTAGCGAGCAGTACTTC	CSVTLHDRGSSEQYF
NA	TRBJ2-5	TRBV15	TRBD2	TGTGCCACCAGCAGAGATCCTAGCGGCATAGAGACCCAGTACTTC	CATSRDPSGIETQYF
NA	TRBJ1-1	TRBV19	NA	TGTGCCAGTAGTTGGGGGGGGAACACTGAAGCTTTCTTT	CASSWGGNTEAFF
NA	TRBJ1-5	TRBV2	NA	TGTGCCAGCAGTGAAAGAGGAGGGTCGGGCAATCAGCCCCAGCATTTT	CASSERGGSGNQPQHF
NA	TRBJ1-5	TRBV6-1	TRBD1	TGTGCCAGCACCAGGGACAGGGGGAACCAGCCCCAGCATTTT	CASTRDRGNQPQHF
NA	TRBJ2-3	TRBV30	TRBD1	TGTGCCTGGAGAGGGACAGGGTTCCCAGATACGCAGTATTTT	CAWRGTGFPDTQYF
NA	TRBJ1-2	TRBV29-1	NA	TGCAGCTCATTAGGGGAGGGTGGCTACACCTTC	CSSLGEGGYTF
NA	TRBJ2-5	TRBV5-4	TRBD2	TGTGCCAGCAATTTGGGACTAGCGGGGGAAGAGACCCAGTACTTC	CASNLGLAGEETQYF
NA	TRBJ2-5	TRBV5-1	TRBD1	TGCGCCAGCAGCAACGGACAGGGGCAAGAGACCCAGTACTTC	CASSNGQGQETQYF
NA	TRBJ2-5	TRBV18	NA	TGTGCCAGCTCGGGTAGAGGCGGAGAGACCCAGTACTTC	CASSGRGGETQYF
NA	TRBJ2-7	TRBV30	NA	TGTGCCTGGAGTGGGTCAGCCTACGAGCAGTACTTC	CAWSGSAYEQYF
NA	TRBJ2-7	TRBV27	TRBD2	TGTGCCAGCAGTCACTGGACTAGCCCATCCTACGAGCAGTACTTC	CASSHWTSPSYEQYF
NA	TRBJ2-6	TRBV4-1	NA	TGCGCCAGCAGCCAAGAGCGACAGATGGCCCGACCTGGGGCCAACGTCCTGACTTTC	CASSQERQMARPGANVLTF
once	TRBJ2-7	TRBV30	TRBD1	TGTGCCTGGAGTCGTGGGGCAGGGGGCGCATACGAGCAGTACTTC	CAWSRGAGGAYEQYF
NA	TRBJ1-2	TRBV4-2	NA	TGTGCCAGCAGCCAAGAGTTTTCCCAAGGCGGTGGCTACACCTTC	CASSQEFSQGGGYTF